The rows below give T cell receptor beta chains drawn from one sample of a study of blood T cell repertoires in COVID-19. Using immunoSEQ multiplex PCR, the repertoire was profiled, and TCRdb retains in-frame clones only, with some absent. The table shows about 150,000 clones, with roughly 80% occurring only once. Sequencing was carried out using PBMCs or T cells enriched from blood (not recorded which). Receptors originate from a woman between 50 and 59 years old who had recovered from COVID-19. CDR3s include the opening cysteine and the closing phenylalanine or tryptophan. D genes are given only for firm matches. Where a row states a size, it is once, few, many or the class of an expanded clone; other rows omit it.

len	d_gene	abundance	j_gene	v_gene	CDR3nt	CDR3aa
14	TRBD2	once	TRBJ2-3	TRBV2	TGTGCCAGCCTCGCGGCGGGGGATGGAGATACGCAGTATTTT	CASLAAGDGDTQYF
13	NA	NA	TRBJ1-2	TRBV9	TGTGCCAGCAGCCTGACAGTCAGGGGTGGCTACACCTTC	CASSLTVRGGYTF
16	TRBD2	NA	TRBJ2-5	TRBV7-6	TGTGCCAGCAGCTTAGTATCCTCGGGGGGCCAAGAGACCCAGTACTTC	CASSLVSSGGQETQYF
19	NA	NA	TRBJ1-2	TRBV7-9	TGTGCCAGCAGCTTAGCGATACCCTCTACCCCGGACACGGACTATGGCTACACCTTC	CASSLAIPSTPDTDYGYTF
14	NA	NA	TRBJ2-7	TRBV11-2	TGTGCCAGCAGCTTAGGGCAGGGGATCAACGAGCAGTACTTC	CASSLGQGINEQYF
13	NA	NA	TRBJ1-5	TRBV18	TGTGCCAGCTCACCGATGGGGGGTCAGCCCCAGCATTTT	CASSPMGGQPQHF
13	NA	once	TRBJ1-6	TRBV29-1	TGCAGCGCGCGGGCAGGGAACAATTCACCCCTCCACTTT	CSARAGNNSPLHF
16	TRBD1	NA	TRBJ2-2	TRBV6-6	TGTGCCAGCAGTTACACAGGGGGCCGTAGGACCGGGGAGCTGTTTTTT	CASSYTGGRRTGELFF
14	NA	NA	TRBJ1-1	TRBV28	TGTGCCAGCAGCACAGGGTGGAGGAACACTGAAGCTTTCTTT	CASSTGWRNTEAFF
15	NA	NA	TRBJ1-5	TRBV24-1	TGTGCCACCAGTTCAGGACAGACCTTTGATCAGCCCCAGCATTTT	CATSSGQTFDQPQHF
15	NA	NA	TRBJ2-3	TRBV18	TGTGCCAGCTCCGAGTGGGCAACTAGCACAGATACGCAGTATTTT	CASSEWATSTDTQYF
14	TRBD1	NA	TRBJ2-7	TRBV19	TGTGCCAGTAGTACGACAGGGGGCCCCTACGAGCAGTACTTC	CASSTTGGPYEQYF
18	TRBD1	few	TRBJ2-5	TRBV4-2	TGTGCCAGCAGCCAACCCCGGGACAGGGGATCCCAACAAGAGACCCAGTACTTC	CASSQPRDRGSQQETQYF
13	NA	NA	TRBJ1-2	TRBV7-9	TGTGCCAGCAGCTTAGACTCAGCAGGCGGCTACACCTTC	CASSLDSAGGYTF
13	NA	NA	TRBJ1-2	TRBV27	TGTGCCAGCAGTATAACAGCGGTAGGCGGCTACACCTTC	CASSITAVGGYTF
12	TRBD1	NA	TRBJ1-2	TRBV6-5	TGTGCCAGCACGGACAGGGTAGATGGCTACACCTTC	CASTDRVDGYTF
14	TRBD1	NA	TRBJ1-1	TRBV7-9	TGTGCCAGCAGCACAGACAGGGGGCCCACTGAAGCTTTCTTT	CASSTDRGPTEAFF
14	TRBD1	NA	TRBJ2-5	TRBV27	TGTGCCAGCAGCCGAGACAGGGCGCAAGAGACCCAGTACTTC	CASSRDRAQETQYF
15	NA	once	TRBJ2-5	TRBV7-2	TGTGCCAGCAGCTTAGACAGAGGGATCGGGGAGACCCAGTACTTC	CASSLDRGIGETQYF
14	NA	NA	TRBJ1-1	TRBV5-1	TGCGCCAGCAGCTTGCTGTCTGTGAACACTGAAGCTTTCTTT	CASSLLSVNTEAFF
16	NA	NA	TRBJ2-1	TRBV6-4	TGTGCCAGCAGTGACTCACTAGCAGCCTCCTACAATGAGCAGTTCTTC	CASSDSLAASYNEQFF
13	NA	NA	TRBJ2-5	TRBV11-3	TGTGCCAGCAGCTTGACTACCCAAGAGACCCAGTACTTC	CASSLTTQETQYF
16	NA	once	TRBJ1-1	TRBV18	TGTGCCAGCTCTCCCCCCGGTGGAAAGCGGAACACTGAAGCTTTCTTT	CASSPPGGKRNTEAFF
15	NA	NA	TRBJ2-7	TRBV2	TGTGCCAGCATGAACTCGACAGGTACATCCTACGAGCAGTACTTC	CASMNSTGTSYEQYF
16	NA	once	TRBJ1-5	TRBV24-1	TGTGCCACCAGTGATAAGGTTAGGGGTTTCAATCAGCCCCAGCATTTT	CATSDKVRGFNQPQHF
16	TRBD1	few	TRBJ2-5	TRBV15	TGTGCCACCAGCAGAGACTCATACAGGGGCCAAGAGACCCAGTACTTC	CATSRDSYRGQETQYF
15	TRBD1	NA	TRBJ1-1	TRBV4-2	TGTGCCAGCAGCCGCGGACAGGGGGCAAGGACTGAAGCTTTCTTT	CASSRGQGARTEAFF
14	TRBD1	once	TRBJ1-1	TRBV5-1	TGCGCCAGCAGCTCAGGACAGGTGGGCACTGAAGCTTTCTTT	CASSSGQVGTEAFF
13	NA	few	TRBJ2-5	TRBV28	TGTGCCAGCAGTTTAGCCGGGTTGGAGACCCAGTACTTC	CASSLAGLETQYF
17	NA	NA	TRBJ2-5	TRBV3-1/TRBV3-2	TGTGCCAGCAGCCAAATAAGGGGGTCCACGGGTCAAGAGACCCAGTACTTC	CASSQIRGSTGQETQYF
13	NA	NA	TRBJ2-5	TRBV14	TGTGCCAGCAGCCCGAGACTCCAAGAGACCCAGTACTTC	CASSPRLQETQYF
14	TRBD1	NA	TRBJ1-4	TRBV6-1	TGTGCCAGCAGTGAGACAGGGGGGATTGAAAAACTGTTTTTT	CASSETGGIEKLFF
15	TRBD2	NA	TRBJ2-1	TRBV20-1	TGCAGTGCTAGTTCCCCTAGCGGAGCCTACAATGAGCAGTTCTTC	CSASSPSGAYNEQFF
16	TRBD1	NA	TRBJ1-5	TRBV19	TGTGCCAGTAGTGAGACAGGGGTAGCACACAATCAGCCCCAGCATTTT	CASSETGVAHNQPQHF
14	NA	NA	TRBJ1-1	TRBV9	TGTGCCAGCAGCGTAGTCCAGGAATACACTGAAGCTTTCTTT	CASSVVQEYTEAFF
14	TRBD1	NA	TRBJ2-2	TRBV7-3	TGTGCCAGCAGTCGGACAGGCATCACCGGGGAGCTGTTTTTT	CASSRTGITGELFF
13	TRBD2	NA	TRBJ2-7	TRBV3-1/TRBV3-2	TGTGCCAGCAGCCCACAACTAGCGGGGGAGCAGTACTTC	CASSPQLAGEQYF
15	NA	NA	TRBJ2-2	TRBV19	TGTGCCAGTAAGGGTGTCCAGGGAAGCACCGGGGAGCTGTTTTTT	CASKGVQGSTGELFF
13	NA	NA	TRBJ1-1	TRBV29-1	TGCAGCGTTGGGTACAACATGAACACTGAAGCTTTCTTT	CSVGYNMNTEAFF